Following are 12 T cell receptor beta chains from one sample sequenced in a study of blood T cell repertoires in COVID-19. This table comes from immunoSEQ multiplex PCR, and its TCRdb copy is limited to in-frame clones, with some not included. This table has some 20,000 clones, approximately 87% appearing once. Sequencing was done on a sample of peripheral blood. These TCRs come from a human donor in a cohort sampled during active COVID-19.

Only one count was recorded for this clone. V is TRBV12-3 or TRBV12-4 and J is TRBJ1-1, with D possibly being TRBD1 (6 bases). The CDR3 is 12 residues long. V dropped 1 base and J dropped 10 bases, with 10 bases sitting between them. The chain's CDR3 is CASSLVPGVAFF. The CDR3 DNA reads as TGTGCCAGCAGTTTAGTTCCAGGGGTAGCTTTCTTT.

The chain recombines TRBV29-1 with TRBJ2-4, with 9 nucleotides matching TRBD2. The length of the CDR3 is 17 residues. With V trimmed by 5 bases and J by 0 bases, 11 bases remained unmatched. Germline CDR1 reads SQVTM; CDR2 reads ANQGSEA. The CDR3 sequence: CSVRSSGTMVAKNIQYF. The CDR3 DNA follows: TGCAGCGTTAGGTCTAGCGGGACCATGGTAGCCAAAAACATTCAGTACTTC.

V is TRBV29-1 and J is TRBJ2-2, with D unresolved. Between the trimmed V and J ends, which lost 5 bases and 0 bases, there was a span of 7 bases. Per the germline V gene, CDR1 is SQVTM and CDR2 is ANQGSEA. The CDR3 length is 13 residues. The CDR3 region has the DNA TGCAGCGTTTACACCGCGAACACCGGGGAGCTGTTTTTT. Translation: CSVYTANTGELFF.

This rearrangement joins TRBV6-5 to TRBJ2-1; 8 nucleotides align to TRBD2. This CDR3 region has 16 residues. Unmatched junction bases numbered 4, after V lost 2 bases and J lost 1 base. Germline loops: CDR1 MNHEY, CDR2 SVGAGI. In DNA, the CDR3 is TGTGCCAGCAGTTACGGAGCGGGAGTATCCTACAATGAGCAGTTCTTC. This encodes CASSYGAGVSYNEQFF.

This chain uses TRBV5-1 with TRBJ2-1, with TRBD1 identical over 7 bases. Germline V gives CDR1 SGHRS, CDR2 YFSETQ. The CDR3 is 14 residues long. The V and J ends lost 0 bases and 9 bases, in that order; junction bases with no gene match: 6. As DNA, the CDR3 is TGCGCCAGCAGCTTGGACAGGGGAACTAGTGAGCAGTTCTTC. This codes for CASSLDRGTSEQFF. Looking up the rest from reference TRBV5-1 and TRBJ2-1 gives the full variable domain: KAGVTQTPRYLIKTRGQQVTLSCSPISGHRSVSWYQQTPGQGLQFLFEYFSETQRNKGNFPGRFSGRQFSNSRSEMNVSTLELGDSALYLCASSLDRGTSEQFFGPGTRLTVL.

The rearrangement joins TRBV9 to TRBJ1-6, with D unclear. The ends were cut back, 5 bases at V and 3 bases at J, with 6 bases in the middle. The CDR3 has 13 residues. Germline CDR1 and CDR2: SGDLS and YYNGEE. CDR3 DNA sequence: TGTGCCAGCAGGGAGGACTATAATTCACCCCTCCACTTT. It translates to CASREDYNSPLHF.

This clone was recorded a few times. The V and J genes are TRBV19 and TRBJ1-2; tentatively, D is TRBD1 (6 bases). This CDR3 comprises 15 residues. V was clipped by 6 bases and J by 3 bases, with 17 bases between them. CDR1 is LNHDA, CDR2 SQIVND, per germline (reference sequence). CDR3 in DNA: TGTGCCAGTAGCAAGGACAGTCGTCGCCACTATGGCTACACCTTC. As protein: CASSKDSRRHYGYTF.

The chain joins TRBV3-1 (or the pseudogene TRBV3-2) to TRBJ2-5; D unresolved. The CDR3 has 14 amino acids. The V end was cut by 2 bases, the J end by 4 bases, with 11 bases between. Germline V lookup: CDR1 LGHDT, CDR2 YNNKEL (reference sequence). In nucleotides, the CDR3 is TGTGCCAGCAGCCAACAGTTACAGTCAGAGACCCAGTACTTC. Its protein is CASSQQLQSETQYF.

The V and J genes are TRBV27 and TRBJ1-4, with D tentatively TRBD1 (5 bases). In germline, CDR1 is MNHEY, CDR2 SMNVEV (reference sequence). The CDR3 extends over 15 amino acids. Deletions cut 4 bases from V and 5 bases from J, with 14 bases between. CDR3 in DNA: TGTGCCAGCAGTTCCATGACAGACTCGAATGAAAAACTGTTTTTT. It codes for CASSSMTDSNEKLFF.

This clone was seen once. CDR3 coding DNA: TGTGCCAGTAGGCCCGGACAGGGGGGCACCGGGGAGCTGTTTTTT. As protein: CASRPGQGGTGELFF. This chain links TRBV19 with TRBJ2-2; 10 positions agree with TRBD1. The CDR3 length is 15 residues. Germline V gene lookup returns CDR1 LNHDA and CDR2 SQIVND (reference sequence). With 6 bases clipped from V and 4 bases from J, the junction kept 5 bases outside the gene matches.

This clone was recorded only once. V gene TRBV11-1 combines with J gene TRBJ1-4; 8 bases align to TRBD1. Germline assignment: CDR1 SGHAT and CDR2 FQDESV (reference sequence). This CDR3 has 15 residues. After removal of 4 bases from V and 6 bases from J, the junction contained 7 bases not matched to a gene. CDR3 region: CASSSSDRVYEKLFF. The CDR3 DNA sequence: TGTGCCAGCAGCTCGTCGGACAGGGTTTATGAAAAACTGTTTTTT. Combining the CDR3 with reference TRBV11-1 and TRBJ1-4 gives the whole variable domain EAEVAQSPRYKITEKSQAVAFWCDPISGHATLYWYRQILGQGPELLVQFQDESVVDDSQLPKDRFSAERLKGVDSTLKIQPAELGDSAMYLCASSSSDRVYEKLFFGSGTQLSVL.

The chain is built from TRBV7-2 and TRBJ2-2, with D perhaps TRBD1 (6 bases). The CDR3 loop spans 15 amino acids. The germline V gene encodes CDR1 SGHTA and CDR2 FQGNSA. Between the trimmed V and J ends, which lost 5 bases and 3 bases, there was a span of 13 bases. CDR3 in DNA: TGTGCCAGCAGCAAGAGGGACACCTACACCGGGGAGCTGTTTTTT. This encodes CASSKRDTYTGELFF.